This T cell receptor beta chain was found in a study of blood T cell repertoires in COVID-19. Study background: The study drew acute and convalescent COVID-19 samples from the United States, Italy and Spain. Nucleic acid was either cDNA or gDNA, and it came from T cells, B-cell-depleted T cells, or PBMCs.

As processed by the authors: Amplification with reference gene primers provided the estimates of nucleated cell counts. Only in-frame clones appear in the TCRdb table, and some are missing; sequencing was by immunoSEQ multiplex PCR. For V, J and clone size, that table is used; D and trimming come from the DNA. This sample has about 670,000 clones, with just under 90% found just once. J gave up 3 bases and V 8 bases, and 2 bases lay outside the gene matches. The CDR3 has 12 amino acids. CDR1 is LNHNV and CDR2 is YYDKDF in the germline V gene (reference sequence). The rearrangement joins TRBV15 to TRBJ1-1, with TRBD1 matching over 8 bases. This TCR came from a woman aged 18 to 35 with acute or convalescent COVID-19. Sequencing input: peripheral blood. CDR3: CATHRGDTEAFF. CDR3 sequence (DNA): TGTGCCACCCACAGGGGGGACACTGAAGCTTTCTTT.